Listed below are T cell receptor beta chains from one sample, sequenced in a study of T cell repertoires in cytomegalovirus infection. The antigens of these receptors remain unknown. MiXCR, run by TCRdb on the reads, gives a single entry per CDR3 protein. The sample yields about 920,000 distinct CDR3 sequences, 31% seen once. The material sequenced was cultured CD8+ T cells from PBMCs, taken from culture after CMV antigen stimulation. These receptors all stem from a human donor in good health (CMV status not recorded). Some clones in this sample may be carry-over from other donors' samples. CDR3s include the opening cysteine and the closing phenylalanine or tryptophan. D genes are given only for firm matches. Size tells how often a clone was seen (once, few, many) or the class of an expanded clone, and some rows leave it out.

v_gene: TRBV2; d_gene: NA; abundance: NA; j_gene: TRBJ2-3; CDR3aa: CASSDAGTFVLVDTQYF; CDR3nt: TGTGCCAGCAGTGACGCCGGGACCTTTGTTTTGGTAGATACGCAGTATTTT
v_gene: TRBV6-5; d_gene: NA; abundance: once; j_gene: TRBJ2-3; CDR3aa: CASSRRGGDTQYF; CDR3nt: TGTGCCAGCAGCCGACGTGGGGGGGATACGCAGTATTTT
v_gene: TRBV7-9; d_gene: NA; abundance: few; j_gene: TRBJ1-2; CDR3aa: CASSPTRGGYTF; CDR3nt: TGTGCCAGCAGCCCGACGCGGGGGGGCTACACCTTC
v_gene: TRBV7-9; d_gene: TRBD2; abundance: NA; j_gene: TRBJ2-6; CDR3aa: CASSFGFPGLAGESGANVLTF; CDR3nt: TGTGCCAGCAGCTTCGGATTTCCAGGACTAGCGGGGGAGTCTGGGGCCAACGTCCTGACTTTC
v_gene: TRBV7-6; d_gene: NA; abundance: NA; j_gene: TRBJ2-2; CDR3aa: CASSLTPLGRERGGELFF; CDR3nt: TGTGCCAGCAGCCTCACCCCCTTGGGACGGGAAAGGGGCGGGGAGCTGTTTTTT
v_gene: TRBV6-2/TRBV6-3; d_gene: TRBD1; abundance: NA; j_gene: TRBJ2-1; CDR3aa: CASSQDRVSYNEQFF; CDR3nt: TGTGCCAGCAGCCAAGACAGGGTTTCCTACAATGAGCAGTTCTTC
v_gene: TRBV27; d_gene: NA; abundance: NA; j_gene: TRBJ1-1; CDR3aa: CASSWGGANTEAFF; CDR3nt: TGTGCCAGCAGCTGGGGGGGAGCTAACACTGAAGCTTTCTTT
v_gene: TRBV6-2/TRBV6-3; d_gene: TRBD1; abundance: once; j_gene: TRBJ2-1; CDR3aa: CASSATGAHPYNEQFF; CDR3nt: TGTGCCAGCTCCGCTACAGGGGCCCACCCCTACAATGAGCAGTTCTTC
v_gene: TRBV2; d_gene: NA; abundance: NA; j_gene: TRBJ2-7; CDR3aa: CASSEAGGTGYEQYF; CDR3nt: TGTGCCAGCAGTGAAGCCGGGGGTACAGGTTACGAGCAGTACTTC
v_gene: TRBV6-5; d_gene: NA; abundance: NA; j_gene: TRBJ2-1; CDR3aa: CASSPSSGYNEQFF; CDR3nt: TGTGCCAGCAGTCCGTCGAGCGGGTACAATGAGCAGTTCTTC
v_gene: TRBV5-1; d_gene: NA; abundance: NA; j_gene: TRBJ1-3; CDR3aa: CASSPTPTVSGNTIYF; CDR3nt: TGCGCCAGCAGCCCAACACCGACAGTCTCTGGAAACACCATATATTTT
v_gene: TRBV5-6; d_gene: NA; abundance: NA; j_gene: TRBJ1-3; CDR3aa: CASSWSPSGSNTIYF; CDR3nt: TGTGCCAGCAGCTGGTCGCCCTCGGGATCGAACACCATATATTTT
v_gene: TRBV28; d_gene: NA; abundance: NA; j_gene: TRBJ1-5; CDR3aa: CASTVSFRDSNQPQHF; CDR3nt: TGTGCCAGCACCGTCTCTTTCCGGGACAGCAATCAGCCCCAGCATTTT
v_gene: TRBV12-3/TRBV12-4; d_gene: NA; abundance: NA; j_gene: TRBJ2-3; CDR3aa: CASSFHLDKLSADTQYF; CDR3nt: TGTGCCAGCAGTTTCCATCTCGACAAGCTGAGCGCAGATACGCAGTATTTT
v_gene: TRBV7-9; d_gene: NA; abundance: few; j_gene: TRBJ2-2; CDR3aa: CASSFPGAHTGELFF; CDR3nt: TGTGCCAGCAGCTTTCCAGGGGCCCACACCGGGGAGCTGTTTTTT
v_gene: TRBV4-1; d_gene: TRBD1; abundance: NA; j_gene: TRBJ2-1; CDR3aa: CASSSQGVDEQFF; CDR3nt: TGCGCCAGCAGCAGTCAGGGGGTGGATGAGCAGTTCTTC
v_gene: TRBV7-9; d_gene: TRBD1; abundance: NA; j_gene: TRBJ2-7; CDR3aa: CASSLDRGPTYEQYF; CDR3nt: TGTGCCAGCAGCTTGGACAGGGGACCTACCTACGAGCAGTACTTC
v_gene: TRBV2; d_gene: NA; abundance: NA; j_gene: TRBJ2-5; CDR3aa: CASSVHSSETQYF; CDR3nt: TGTGCCAGCAGTGTTCACAGCTCAGAGACCCAGTACTTC
v_gene: TRBV27; d_gene: NA; abundance: NA; j_gene: TRBJ1-4; CDR3aa: CASSLGPDSDREKLFF; CDR3nt: TGTGCCAGCAGTTTAGGCCCCGACAGCGACCGGGAAAAACTGTTTTTT
v_gene: TRBV6-5; d_gene: NA; abundance: NA; j_gene: TRBJ2-1; CDR3aa: CASSYSGAREQFF; CDR3nt: TGTGCCAGCAGTTACTCGGGGGCACGGGAGCAGTTCTTC
v_gene: TRBV12-5; d_gene: TRBD1; abundance: few; j_gene: TRBJ2-1; CDR3aa: CASGFTTDRAGYNEQFF; CDR3nt: TGTGCTAGTGGCTTCACCACGGACAGGGCGGGATACAATGAGCAGTTCTTC
v_gene: TRBV19; d_gene: NA; abundance: few; j_gene: TRBJ1-1; CDR3aa: CASSNRGRGATEAFF; CDR3nt: TGTGCCAGTAGTAACCGTGGCAGGGGAGCCACTGAAGCTTTCTTT
v_gene: TRBV7-6; d_gene: NA; abundance: many; j_gene: TRBJ1-6; CDR3aa: CASSPGLGGVNSPLHF; CDR3nt: TGTGCCAGCAGCCCCGGACTCGGTGGGGTGAATTCACCCCTCCACTTT
v_gene: TRBV28; d_gene: TRBD1; abundance: few; j_gene: TRBJ2-2; CDR3aa: CASSLRDRGTGELFF; CDR3nt: TGTGCCAGCAGTTTAAGGGACAGGGGTACCGGGGAGCTGTTTTTT
v_gene: TRBV7-9; d_gene: TRBD1; abundance: many; j_gene: TRBJ1-1; CDR3aa: CASSHNRGRGTEAFF; CDR3nt: TGTGCCAGCAGCCACAACAGGGGGAGGGGCACTGAAGCTTTCTTT
v_gene: TRBV10-3; d_gene: NA; abundance: NA; j_gene: TRBJ1-3; CDR3aa: CAIRGGDGSGNTIYF; CDR3nt: TGTGCCATCAGAGGGGGGGATGGCTCTGGAAACACCATATATTTT
v_gene: TRBV12-3/TRBV12-4; d_gene: NA; abundance: many; j_gene: TRBJ1-2; CDR3aa: CASSTGRYGYTF; CDR3nt: TGTGCCAGCAGCACAGGGCGCTATGGCTACACCTTC
v_gene: TRBV5-6; d_gene: NA; abundance: NA; j_gene: TRBJ1-1; CDR3aa: CASSKLTPLFF; CDR3nt: TGTGCCAGCAGCAAGCTGACCCCCCTGTTCTTT
v_gene: TRBV5-4; d_gene: TRBD1; abundance: many; j_gene: TRBJ2-3; CDR3aa: CASSLGQGNTDTQYF; CDR3nt: TGTGCCAGCAGCTTGGGACAGGGGAACACAGATACGCAGTATTTT
v_gene: TRBV7-8; d_gene: NA; abundance: many; j_gene: TRBJ1-5; CDR3aa: CAVAEDPEGDQPQHF; CDR3nt: TGTGCCGTAGCGGAGGATCCTGAGGGTGATCAGCCCCAGCATTTT
v_gene: TRBV29-1; d_gene: TRBD1; abundance: NA; j_gene: TRBJ2-1; CDR3aa: CTTGTGDNEQFF; CDR3nt: TGCACCACGGGGACAGGGGACAATGAGCAGTTCTTC
v_gene: TRBV6-6; d_gene: NA; abundance: few; j_gene: TRBJ2-1; CDR3aa: CASSPDTSNEQFF; CDR3nt: TGTGCCAGCAGCCCCGACACTAGCAATGAGCAGTTCTTC
v_gene: TRBV4-3; d_gene: NA; abundance: NA; j_gene: TRBJ1-3; CDR3aa: CASSQDSSGNTIYF; CDR3nt: TGCGCCAGCAGCCAAGATAGCTCTGGAAACACCATATATTTT
v_gene: TRBV5-6; d_gene: NA; abundance: NA; j_gene: TRBJ2-7; CDR3aa: CASSLGARHEQYF; CDR3nt: TGTGCCAGCAGCTTGGGAGCGCGCCACGAGCAGTACTTC
v_gene: TRBV7-6; d_gene: TRBD1; abundance: few; j_gene: TRBJ2-3; CDR3aa: CASSLTGGNLADTQYF; CDR3nt: TGTGCCAGCAGCCTGACAGGGGGCAATCTGGCAGATACGCAGTATTTT
v_gene: TRBV19; d_gene: NA; abundance: NA; j_gene: TRBJ1-1; CDR3aa: CASRNRERAEAFF; CDR3nt: TGTGCCAGTAGGAACAGGGAACGTGCTGAAGCTTTCTTT
v_gene: TRBV7-8; d_gene: NA; abundance: many; j_gene: TRBJ1-6; CDR3aa: CASSPGAAPSSYNSPLHF; CDR3nt: TGTGCCAGCAGCCCCGGTGCGGCGCCGAGCTCCTATAATTCACCCCTCCACTTT
v_gene: TRBV7-9; d_gene: TRBD2; abundance: few; j_gene: TRBJ2-3; CDR3aa: CASRQPGLADTDTQYF; CDR3nt: TGTGCCAGCAGACAGCCGGGACTAGCGGACACAGATACGCAGTATTTT
v_gene: TRBV7-2; d_gene: NA; abundance: many; j_gene: TRBJ2-3; CDR3aa: CASSSEIALTDTQYF; CDR3nt: TGTGCCAGCAGCTCAGAAATTGCCCTCACAGATACGCAGTATTTT
v_gene: TRBV7-2; d_gene: TRBD2; abundance: NA; j_gene: TRBJ2-2; CDR3aa: CATNFKLAGGPLSGELFF; CDR3nt: TGTGCCACCAATTTCAAACTAGCGGGGGGGCCGCTTTCCGGGGAGCTGTTTTTT
v_gene: TRBV4-1; d_gene: NA; abundance: NA; j_gene: TRBJ2-5; CDR3aa: CASSQAGSQETQYF; CDR3nt: TGCGCCAGCAGCCAAGCAGGGTCCCAAGAGACCCAGTACTTC
v_gene: TRBV7-9; d_gene: NA; abundance: NA; j_gene: TRBJ1-2; CDR3aa: CAISTSNYGYTF; CDR3nt: TGTGCCATCTCGACAAGTAACTATGGCTACACCTTC
v_gene: TRBV7-8; d_gene: NA; abundance: NA; j_gene: TRBJ1-2; CDR3aa: CASSKPDGFYGYTF; CDR3nt: TGTGCCAGCAGCAAGCCGGACGGATTCTATGGCTACACCTTC
v_gene: TRBV19; d_gene: TRBD1; abundance: many; j_gene: TRBJ1-5; CDR3aa: CASSIPSTGGDSQPQHF; CDR3nt: TGTGCCAGTAGTATCCCCTCGACAGGGGGTGATAGTCAGCCCCAGCATTTT
v_gene: TRBV27; d_gene: TRBD1; abundance: many; j_gene: TRBJ2-7; CDR3aa: CASSPWTGSYEQYF; CDR3nt: TGTGCCAGCAGTCCCTGGACAGGTTCCTACGAGCAGTACTTC
v_gene: TRBV27; d_gene: NA; abundance: NA; j_gene: TRBJ1-4; CDR3aa: CASSTTGTSYEKLFF; CDR3nt: TGTGCCAGCAGTACTACAGGGACTTCGTACGAAAAACTGTTTTTT